These 7 T cell receptor beta chains were sequenced from one sample in a study of blood T cell repertoires in COVID-19. Clones were sequenced by immunoSEQ multiplex PCR, and TCRdb holds only the in-frame ones, with some missing. Here the sample spans about 170,000 clones, about 87% being singletons. Sequenced input: peripheral blood. The receptors here all came from a man aged 55-75 years with acute or convalescent COVID-19.

The chain recombines TRBV7-2 with TRBJ1-6; maybe TRBD1 (5 bases). The CDR3 runs 15 residues. Trimming shortened V by 1 base and J by 10 bases, and 14 bases separated the two germline ends. Germline CDR1 reads SGHTA; CDR2 reads FQGNSA. CDR3 region: CASSLGQGSYSPLHF. DNA for the CDR3: TGTGCCAGCAGCTTAGGGCAGGGATCGTACTCACCCCTCCACTTT.

The chain is built from TRBV6-5 and TRBJ1-5; no clear D. The CDR3 totals 14 residues. Trimming took off 0 bases at V and 9 bases at J, with 12 bases between the two ends. Per the germline V gene, CDR1 is MNHEY and CDR2 is SVGAGI. Here the CDR3 DNA reads TGTGCCAGCAGTTACTCCCCCTCGAGGCGGCCCCAGCATTTT. It yields the protein CASSYSPSRRPQHF.

The chain is built from TRBV19 and TRBJ1-5; D is uncertain. The CDR3 is 15 residues long. CDR1 LNHDA and CDR2 SQIVND come from the germline V gene (reference sequence). V lost 6 bases and J lost 0, with 12 bases in between. The CDR3 protein is CASRSVSNSNQPQHF. CDR3 in DNA: TGTGCCAGTAGATCGGTTTCGAATAGCAATCAGCCCCAGCATTTT.

This clone was found once. V gene TRBV7-3 combines with J gene TRBJ1-3; D is unresolved. Trimming removed 5 bases at V and 4 bases at J, with 9 bases between. This CDR3 is built from 13 residues. Per the germline V gene, CDR1 is SGHTA and CDR2 is FQGTGA. The DNA for the CDR3 is TGTGCCAGCAGCGCTAATAGAGGAAACACCATATATTTT. It is translated as CASSANRGNTIYF.

This rearrangement joins TRBV30 to TRBJ1-6; D gene ambiguous. This CDR3 spans 13 amino acids. The V end lost 0 bases, the J end lost 7 bases, and 7 bases lay between the germline ends. Germline loops: CDR1 GTSNPN, CDR2 SVGIG (reference sequence). The CDR3 region is CAWSVRENSPLHF. DNA of the CDR3: TGTGCCTGGAGTGTACGGGAAAATTCACCCCTCCACTTT.

This chain's CDR3 is CASSQQGGRMNTEAFF. CDR3 nucleotide sequence: TGTGCCAGCAGCCAGCAAGGGGGCCGAATGAACACTGAAGCTTTCTTT. The V gene is TRBV4-2, the J gene TRBJ1-1, with 7 bases identical to TRBD1. V dropped 3 bases and J dropped 0; count of bases not matched to a gene: 7. The CDR3 runs to 16 residues. The germline gives CDR1 LGHNA, CDR2 YNFKEQ.

On this clone itself: Other DNA sequences in the sample encode the same CDR3. V usage is TRBV19 and J usage is TRBJ2-7, with D perhaps TRBD2 (6 bases). This CDR3 contains 14 residues. Trimming took off 3 bases at V and 0 bases at J, with 9 bases between the two ends. The germline V gene encodes CDR1 LNHDA and CDR2 SQIVND (reference sequence). CDR3 bases: TGTGCCAGTAGTATCTCCGGGAGCTCCTACGAGCAGTACTTC. Amino acids: CASSISGSSYEQYF.